One and the same sample provided the 18 T cell receptor beta chains below, sequenced in a study of response to subunit inactivated influenza vaccine. TCRdb re-analysed the RT-PCR reads in MiXCR, keeping a single row per CDR3 protein. Altogether around 600,000 distinct CDR3 sequences are present, about 11% being singletons, with the ten largest covering 8% to 13%. Separately, the same data were catalogued under a study of T cells expressing NK-cell markers. From that second work: Researchers built TCR beta cDNA using 5'RACE template switching with UMIs.

Sequencing was performed on PBMCs from blood, taken on the day of vaccination. The source of these receptors is a man between 45 and 60 years old who received an inactivated influenza vaccine.

The table lists this clonotype with a few counts. The chain couples TRBV18 to TRBJ2-7; D unclear. V lost 6 bases and J lost 3, with 18 bases in between. There are 15 residues in the CDR3. Germline CDR1 reads KGHSH; CDR2 reads LQKENI. As DNA, the CDR3 is TGTGCCAGCTCGTCGGGTCTCCCAAGGGTCTACGAGCAGTACTTC. This codes for CASSSGLPRVYEQYF.

The chain links TRBV12-3 or TRBV12-4 to TRBJ1-1, with D uncertain. V was shortened by 5 bases and J by 5 bases, with 12 bases between the two germline ends. This CDR3 contains 13 residues. DNA for the CDR3: TGTGCCAGCAGTCAGAACGTGGGGACTGAAGCTTTCTTT. Residues: CASSQNVGTEAFF.

Only one count was recorded for this clonotype. A read error is possible here, since a much larger clone lies one base away. The chain joins TRBV5-1 to TRBJ2-2; D gene uncertain. Germline V gene data show CDR1 as SGHRS and CDR2 as YFSETQ. The CDR3 is 14 amino acids. The DNA of the CDR3 is TGCGTCAGCAAATTCCTAGAGCGCACCGGGGAGCTGTTTTTT. Protein product: CVSKFLERTGELFF.

V and J are TRBV12-3 or TRBV12-4 and TRBJ2-1; D is uncertain. The CDR3 totals 14 residues. Deletions cut 1 base from V and 9 bases from J, with 13 bases between. CDR3 protein: CASSLDWGSGEQFF. The CDR3, as DNA: TGTGCCAGCAGTTTAGATTGGGGTTCGGGTGAGCAGTTCTTC.

The chain joins TRBV12-3 or TRBV12-4 to TRBJ2-5; TRBD2 aligns across 11 bases. With 2 bases clipped from V and 5 bases from J, the junction kept 7 bases outside the gene matches. CDR3 length: 16 residues. CDR3 DNA sequence: TGTGCCAGCAGTTTATTAATAGCGGGAGGGTGGGAGACCCAGTACTTC. Its protein product is CASSLLIAGGWETQYF.

This clonotype has at least ten counts. The CDR3 DNA reads TGTGCCAGCAGTTTAAGGACACGCCAGTTCTTC. Its protein product is CASSLRTRQFF. The gene calls are TRBV12-3 or TRBV12-4 and TRBJ2-1; D is possibly TRBD1 (5 bases). The CDR3 spans 11 residues. Trimming cost V 2 bases and J 13 bases, with 9 bases left between them.

This clonotype has a count of ten or more. The chain joins TRBV7-8 to TRBJ1-5; TRBD1 aligns across 7 bases. Per the germline V gene, CDR1 is SGHVS and CDR2 is FQNEAQ. V shed 5 bases, J shed 1 base, and the junction held 5 bases outside the gene matches. The CDR3 sequence is 15 residues long. CDR3 bases: TGTGCCAGCAGCCAGGGGGTTGGAAGCAATCAGCCCCAGCATTTT. Protein sequence: CASSQGVGSNQPQHF. The full variable domain, its missing parts supplied by reference TRBV7-8 and TRBJ1-5, is GAGVSQSPRYKVAKRGQDVALRCDPISGHVSLFWYQQALGQGPEFLTYFQNEAQLDKSGLPSDRFFAERPEGSVSTLKIQRTQQEDSAVYLCASSQGVGSNQPQHFGDGTRLSIL.

This clonotype was observed a few times. This chain connects TRBV5-1 to TRBJ1-4; D might be TRBD1 (5 bases). V lost 4 bases to trimming and J lost 4 bases, with 11 bases between them. CDR1 is SGHRS and CDR2 is YFSETQ in the germline V gene. This CDR3 contains 14 residues. The CDR3 loop reads CASSREGINEKLFF. In nucleotides, the CDR3 is TGCGCCAGCAGCCGTGAGGGGATTAATGAAAAACTGTTTTTT.

The chain is built from TRBV6-1 and TRBJ2-3; D is perhaps TRBD1 or TRBD2 (5 bases each). V was shortened by 5 bases and J by 2 bases, with 17 bases between the two germline ends. CDR1 and CDR2 from the germline V gene are MNHNS and SASEGT. The CDR3 is made up of 16 amino acids. For the CDR3, the DNA is TGTGCCAGCAGTAAAACCGGGACCTCGACCACAGATACGCAGTATTTT. Its protein product is CASSKTGTSTTDTQYF.

The rearrangement links TRBV4-2 to TRBJ2-7, with D perhaps being TRBD1 or TRBD2 (6 bases each). Germline V gives CDR1 LGHNA, CDR2 YNFKEQ. The V end lost 0 bases, the J end lost 0 bases, and 12 bases lay between the germline ends. CDR3 length: 16 residues. The CDR3 sequence: CASSQDGGGYSYEQYF. The CDR3 coding sequence is TGTGCCAGCAGCCAAGACGGGGGCGGATACTCCTACGAGCAGTACTTC.

This clonotype has a count of ten or more. The rearrangement uses TRBV5-1 and TRBJ1-1, with D possibly being TRBD1 (5 bases). The CDR3 has 14 amino acids. CDR1 is SGHRS and CDR2 is YFSETQ in the germline V gene. The ends were cut back, 0 bases at V and 5 bases at J, with 11 bases in the middle. CDR3: CASSLGGAWTEAFF. As DNA, the CDR3 is TGCGCCAGCAGCTTGGGTGGGGCATGGACTGAAGCTTTCTTT.

This clonotype was counted a few times. This sequence joins TRBV6-2 or TRBV6-3 and TRBJ1-2; TRBD1 agrees at 8 bases. The length of the CDR3 is 15 residues. V was clipped by 6 bases and J by 5 bases; unmatched bases: 11. In germline, CDR1 is MNHEY, CDR2 SVGEGT. The CDR3 nucleotides are TGTGCCAGCAGGACTCCGGGACAGGCCCTATATGGCTACACCTTC. It yields the protein CASRTPGQALYGYTF.

The chain joins TRBV21-1 to TRBJ1-5; the table gives TRBD1 as D, unverified against the DNA. TRBV21-1 is given as a pseudogene. There are 15 residues in the CDR3. This chain's CDR3 is CASIKMDRTNQPQHF. In DNA form, the CDR3 reads TGTGCCAGCATCAAAATGGACAGGACCAATCAGCCCCAGCATTTT.

The sample holds a few counts of this clonotype. The CDR3 loop reads CASSSFRDFYEQYF. For the CDR3, the DNA is TGTGCCAGCAGTTCCTTCCGGGACTTCTACGAGCAGTACTTC. The chain joins TRBV27 to TRBJ2-7, with D maybe TRBD2 (6 bases). The V and J ends lost 4 bases and 3 bases respectively, with 13 bases between them. CDR1 and CDR2 (germline): MNHEY, SMNVEV (reference sequence). The CDR3 is 14 residues long.

This clonotype showed up just a few times. The J gene is TRBJ1-1, the V gene TRBV7-2; 7 bases are shared with TRBD1. This CDR3 region has 18 residues. The V and J ends lost 2 bases and 6 bases, in that order; junction bases with no gene match: 18. Germline-derived CDR1 and CDR2 are SGHTA and FQGNSA. CDR3 in amino acids: CASSLPFRDREDFPEAFF. In nucleotides, the CDR3 is TGTGCCAGCAGCTTACCGTTCCGGGACAGAGAGGATTTCCCTGAAGCTTTCTTT.

This chain uses TRBV5-1 with TRBJ2-3; tentatively, D is TRBD1 or TRBD2 (5 bases each). The CDR3 contains 15 residues. Germline V gene lookup returns CDR1 SGHRS and CDR2 YFSETQ. Trimming left V 2 bases short and J 3 bases short, with 13 bases between. The CDR3 reads CASSFSGQMTDTQYF. DNA of the CDR3: TGCGCCAGCAGCTTCTCGGGGCAAATGACAGATACGCAGTATTTT.

This clonotype was detected only a few times. The chain recombines TRBV7-9 with TRBJ1-4; D not certain. The germline V and J ends were trimmed by 5 bases and 0 bases, with 10 bases remaining between them. The CDR3 is 15 residues long. Germline V gene lookup returns CDR1 SEHNR and CDR2 FQNEAQ (reference sequence). CDR3 bases: TGTGCCAGCAGCCCATACAGCGCAACTAATGAAAAACTGTTTTTT. This translates into CASSPYSATNEKLFF.

This clonotype was observed once. CDR3 nucleotides: TGTGCCAGCAGCTCCGGACTCCTCTGCTACGAGCAGTACTTC. Protein: CASSSGLLCYEQYF. The chain employs TRBV12-1 and TRBJ2-7; the table assigns TRBD2, which was not confirmed against the DNA. TRBV12-1 counts as a pseudogene. The CDR3 consists of 14 residues.